The present TCR beta chain was sequenced within a study of T cells after yellow fever vaccination. Template-switching 5'RACE yielded the TCR cDNA; a universal primer site and UMIs were added in the process. MiXCR, applied by TCRdb to the 5' RACE reads, yields one record per CDR3 protein. This sample carries 400,000 or so distinct CDR3 sequences, 18% of them seen once, and the ten largest clones take about a sixth. Only a few counts were recorded for this clonotype. Its antigen is still unknown. Study-wide points: High-abundance clonotypes from the bulk population could contaminate FACS-sorted repertoires. Most primary-vaccination clones recurred post-booster (approximately 96% CD4, around 88% CD8).

Germline V gene sequence: CDR1 LGHNA, CDR2 YSLEER. This CDR3 contains 17 residues. V dropped 0 bases and J dropped 6; count of bases not matched to a gene: 8. The chain uses TRBV4-3 and TRBJ2-3, with TRBD1 identical over 11 bases. This clonotype was obtained from a man aged 18 to 35 who received the YFV17D yellow fever vaccine. The sequencing used PBMCs, collected before the yellow fever booster vaccination. The DNA of the CDR3 is TGCGCCAGCAGCCAAGATATCGGACAGGGGGCCTGGGATACGCAGTATTTT. It is translated as CASSQDIGQGAWDTQYF.